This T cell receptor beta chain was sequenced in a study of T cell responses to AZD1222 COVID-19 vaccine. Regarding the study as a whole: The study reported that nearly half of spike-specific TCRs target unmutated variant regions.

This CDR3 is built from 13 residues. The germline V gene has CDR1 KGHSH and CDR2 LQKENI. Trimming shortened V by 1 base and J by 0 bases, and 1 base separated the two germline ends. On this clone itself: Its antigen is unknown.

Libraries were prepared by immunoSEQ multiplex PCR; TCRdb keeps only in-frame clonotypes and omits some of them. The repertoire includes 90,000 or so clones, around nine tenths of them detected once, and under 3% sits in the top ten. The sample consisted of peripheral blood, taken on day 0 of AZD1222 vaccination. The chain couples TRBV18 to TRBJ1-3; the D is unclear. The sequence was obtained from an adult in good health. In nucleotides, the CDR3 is TGTGCCAGCTCACCACTCTCTGGAAACACCATATATTTT. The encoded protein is CASSPLSGNTIYF.